The clone carrying this TCR beta chain was observed a handful of times. Its target is not known. A sample-barcoded 5' primer and a J-beta primer mix were used in a second PCR of roughly 6 to 11 cycles. Sequencing recovered at least 3 million CDR3-containing paired-end reads from each sample. Each CDR3 protein is one row after TCRdb ran MiXCR on the 5' RACE reads. Of some 1.5 million distinct CDR3 sequences in the sample, approximately 42% were seen once. This CDR3 has 15 amino acids. The junction had 6 bases not matched to a gene; V was cut back by 4 bases and J by 4 bases. Germline V gene lookup returns CDR1 MNHNY and CDR2 SVGAGI (reference sequence). The data were taken from a study of blood T cells in healthy people across ages. Findings and limits, study-wide: Age brought a roughly linear fall in TCR beta diversity measured per million T cells. The long-lived group displayed more naive CD4+ cells, plus higher diversity, than the aged donors did.

Every sample had a minimum of 6 million PBMCs isolated. The sequence derives from a woman aged 18-30 years in good health. The V and J genes are TRBV6-6 and TRBJ1-4, with 7 bases matching TRBD1. Sequencing was done on a sample of blood. CDR3 DNA: TGTGCCAGCAGTTTAGGGGGCGGGGGTAATGAAAAACTGTTTTTT. Translation gives CASSLGGGGNEKLFF.